This entry is about one TCR beta chain. The data are from a study of OX40 agonist ivuxolimab in advanced cancers. Study-wide context: Each dose-escalation patient presented with hepatocellular carcinoma, melanoma, renal cell or head and neck cancer.

Patients who had autoimmune disease history or got systemic immunosuppression were left out. The investigators sampled blood at baseline, at cycle 4 day 1, and at cycle 7 day 1. Germline CDR1 reads SGHNT; CDR2 reads YYREEE (reference sequence). The CDR3 length is 15 residues. The ends were cut back, 0 bases at V and 5 bases at J, with 13 bases in the middle. The assay was immunoSEQ multiplex PCR, and TCRdb's table has in-frame clones only and misses some. The sample has around 45,000 clones; about 88% are singletons. The specimen was CD4+ or CD8+ T cells sorted from blood, collected in a trial of the OX40 agonist ivuxolimab. The chain recombines TRBV5-4 with TRBJ2-3; D perhaps matches TRBD2 (5 bases). The clonotype was recovered from an adult with an advanced solid tumor such as melanoma, head and neck, liver or kidney cancer. The CDR3 sequence: CASSLGGSTGDTQYF. CDR3 coding DNA: TGTGCCAGCAGCTTGGGAGGGAGCACGGGAGATACGCAGTATTTT.